This TCR beta chain is drawn from a study of blood T cell repertoires in COVID-19 (dated by TCRdb to the early 2020s). Context from the whole study: Samples covering the acute and convalescent phases of COVID-19 were provided by collaborators in the United States, Italy and Spain. Where HLA class I and class II types were available, the types were taken from metadata supplied by the sample provider, not from assay-based typing. Subjects who had been exposed to COVID-19, were actively infected with it, or had recovered from it provided the deeply sampled blood TCRbeta repertoires that made up the dataset. Samples came from the ongoing ImmuneRACE study (first 160 participants) plus 1,254 subjects from 6 global collaborators. The repertoires were made available in a free public database intended to serve as a resource for research on the immune response to SARS-CoV-2. The prospective study material was composed of cDNA or gDNA derived from T cells, B-cell-depleted T cells, or PBMCs. The sample metadata nearly always contained a de-identified subject ID, COVID-19 status, age in years and sex.

V is shortened by 8 bases, J by 0 bases, and the region joining them spans 20 bases. The CDR3 spans 17 residues, from the cysteine through the phenylalanine. Only CDR3 DNA is held: 51 bases, read in frame from base 1. The germline V gene specifies KGHSH as CDR1 and LQKENI as CDR2. Each collaborating institution followed its own protocols to collect whole blood in K2EDTA tubes. For TCRbeta analysis, collaborators shipped samples as frozen whole blood, isolated PBMCs, or DNA extracted from either of those sample types. In the case of this clone: Its binding antigen is unknown. Base qualities were left out, and no much larger clone turns up one base away.

Findings and caveats that apply to the study as a whole: How much clinical and demographic metadata was included differed by source and by participant, and the metadata was provided uncurated.

TCRbeta CDR3 regions were amplified from genomic DNA by means of the immunoSEQ Assay, a bias-controlled multiplex PCR. The authors' analysis ran thus. Nucleated cell counts per sample were estimated from amplification of reference gene primers within the assay. Sequence reads were collapsed and filtered to measure the absolute abundance of every unique TCRbeta CDR3 rearrangement. Productive Simpson clonality was computed per sample as the square root of Simpson's diversity index over productive rearrangements. TCRdb carries this immuneACCESS record with in-frame sequences only. Its versions omit some clonotypes, under half of them owing to an unresolved V gene in the studies checked, with the rest unexplained. D and trimming were read from the DNA, whereas the V and J calls and clone size are those reported in that table. This sample lists about 120,000 clones; more than 70% were detected once. 10% of the sample lies in the top ten.

Sequences were obtained from peripheral blood. The receptor chain draws on TRBV18 and TRBJ2-1, and the D gene may be TRBD1, 6 bases matching. This TCR was sampled from a man between 45 and 60 years old with acute or convalescent COVID-19. The CDR3 region has the sequence CASTRRGGGSSYNEQFF. The sequence in DNA is TGTGCCAGCACCCGCAGGGGTGGGGGAAGCTCCTACAATGAGCAGTTCTTC. With the rest looked up from the reference TRBV18 and TRBJ2-1 genes rather than sequenced, the full variable domain is NAGVMQNPRHLVRRRGQEARLRCSPMKGHSHVYWYRQLPEEGLKFMVYLQKENIIDESGMPKERFSAEFPKEGPSILRIQQVVRGDSAAYFCASTRRGGGSSYNEQFFGPGTRLTVL.